The text below deals with one T cell receptor beta chain. These data are taken from a study of T-cell reconstitution after alpha-beta-depleted transplantation in children. This CDR3 contains 15 residues. Germline V CDR1 and CDR2: MNHEY, SVGEGT. Trimming shortened V by 10 bases and J by 0 bases, and 15 bases separated the two germline ends. The library targeted TCRbeta and was prepared with unique molecular identifiers. TCRdb re-called the PCR reads with MiXCR, one entry per CDR3 protein. Of about 610,000 distinct CDR3 sequences listed, about 11% were seen once; the top ten hold less than 5%. The sequencing here drew on PBMCs from the stem cell graft donor, taken from the stem cell graft. This chain links TRBV6-2 or TRBV6-3 with TRBJ2-2; tentative D call: TRBD1 (5 bases). The sequence was collected from a human donor who donated a stem cell graft to a child with acute myeloid leukemia. For the CDR3, the DNA is TGTGCCACCCAGGAGAGGACATCGAACACCGGGGAGCTGTTTTTT. It translates to CATQERTSNTGELFF.